This T cell receptor beta chain derives from a study of response to subunit inactivated influenza vaccine. Study-level results: The authors proposed limited new T cell recruitment per seasonal influenza vaccination.

Via MiXCR, TCRdb re-called the RT-PCR reads, giving one row per CDR3 protein. The profile covers about 570,000 distinct CDR3 sequences, with 10% to 15% appearing a single time and 10% taken by the ten largest. A word on this clonotype: Its target is unknown.

Specimen: PBMCs from blood, collected on the day of vaccination. This TCR derives from a man in his forties or fifties who received an inactivated influenza vaccine.

The CDR3 reads CSAGPTGGNQPQHF. The DNA of the CDR3 is TGCAGTGCTGGCCCGACAGGGGGAAATCAGCCCCAGCATTTT. The V call is TRBV20-1, the J call TRBJ1-5, with 9 nucleotides matching TRBD1. J gave up 4 bases and V 5 bases, and 6 bases lay outside the gene matches. Germline-derived CDR1 and CDR2 are DFQATT and SNEGSKA (reference sequence). The CDR3 loop spans 14 amino acids.